The T cell receptor (beta chain) described here comes from a study of blood T cell repertoires in COVID-19. Study overall: From the United States, Italy and Spain came samples of acute and convalescent COVID-19.

In the original processing: Researchers report that nucleated cell counts were estimated from reference gene primer amplification. Using immunoSEQ multiplex PCR, the repertoire was profiled, and TCRdb retains in-frame clones only, with some absent. The DNA gave D and trimming, while V, J and clone size come from that table. Among roughly 280,000 clones listed, roughly 90% were seen once. This clone appeared once. Participants were placed into cohorts based on the clinical history they reported. Sequenced: PBMCs or T cells enriched from blood (not recorded which). This sequence was found in a man aged 40-49 years who had been exposed to COVID-19.

As DNA, the CDR3 is TGTGCCAGCAGTTCGTGGACTAGCGGGAGGGCCTTAAGGGGGACCCAGTACTTC. This encodes CASSSWTSGRALRGTQYF. The chain is built from TRBV28 and TRBJ2-5; 15 nucleotides align to TRBD2. Germline CDR1 MDHEN, CDR2 SYDVKM. The trim removed 4 bases at V and 7 bases at J, leaving 13 bases unmatched. The CDR3 extends over 18 amino acids.